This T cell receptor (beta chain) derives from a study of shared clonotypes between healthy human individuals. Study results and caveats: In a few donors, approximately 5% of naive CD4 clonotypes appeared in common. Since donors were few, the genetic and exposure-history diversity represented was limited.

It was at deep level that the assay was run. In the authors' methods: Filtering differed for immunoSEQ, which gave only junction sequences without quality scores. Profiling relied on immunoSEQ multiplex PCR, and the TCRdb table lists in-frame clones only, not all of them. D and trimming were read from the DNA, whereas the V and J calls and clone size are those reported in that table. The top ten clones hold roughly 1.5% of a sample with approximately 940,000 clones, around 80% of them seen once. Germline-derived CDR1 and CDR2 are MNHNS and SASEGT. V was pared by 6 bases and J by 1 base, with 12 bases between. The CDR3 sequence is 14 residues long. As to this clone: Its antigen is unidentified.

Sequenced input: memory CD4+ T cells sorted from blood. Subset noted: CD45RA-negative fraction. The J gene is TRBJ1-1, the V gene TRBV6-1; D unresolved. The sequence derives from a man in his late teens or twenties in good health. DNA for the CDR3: TGTGCCAGCAGCCCTCACGAACGGAACACTGAAGCTTTCTTT. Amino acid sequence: CASSPHERNTEAFF.